This entry lists 20 T cell receptor beta chains sequenced from one sample in a study of radiotherapy plus CTLA-4 blockade in lung cancer. The method was immunoSEQ multiplex PCR; TCRdb's version includes in-frame clones alone and lacks a portion of them. Of roughly 77,000 clones listed, around 74% are singletons. Sequencing used peripheral blood, obtained from a patient treated with radiotherapy plus ipilimumab. The receptor source for this set is a human donor with non-small cell lung cancer whose response to radiotherapy plus ipilimumab could not be evaluated.

This rearrangement joins TRBV27 to TRBJ2-7, with 9 bases that match TRBD2. Germline CDR1 is MNHEY and CDR2 is SMNVEV (reference sequence). The CDR3 consists of 14 residues. V was clipped by 2 bases and J by 2 bases; unmatched bases: 1. The CDR3 DNA sequence: TGTGCCAGCAGTTTAGCGGGAGGGCCCTACGAGCAGTACTTC. Amino acids: CASSLAGGPYEQYF.

The chain joins TRBV27 to TRBJ2-3; the D gene is possibly TRBD1 (6 bases). Trimming left V 5 bases short and J 2 bases short, with 11 bases between. CDR3 size: 14 residues. CDR1 is MNHEY, CDR2 SMNVEV, per germline (reference sequence). CDR3 coding DNA: TGTGCCAGCAGTCTCTGGACAGACACAGATACGCAGTATTTT. Residues: CASSLWTDTDTQYF.

The rearrangement uses TRBV7-2 and TRBJ2-2; TRBD2 agrees at 13 bases. Germline values: CDR1 SGHTA, CDR2 FQGNSA. V shed 2 bases and J 7 bases; nucleotides not matched to a gene: 7. The CDR3 consists of 17 residues. As DNA, the CDR3 is TGTGCCAGCAGCTTAACTAGACTAGCGGGGGGTGGCGGGGAGCTGTTTTTT. Its translation: CASSLTRLAGGGGELFF.

This clone was counted between two and nine times. Here the CDR3 DNA reads TGTGCCAGTAGTAGAGGACAGGGGGCTCACGAGCAGTACTTC. Translation gives CASSRGQGAHEQYF. V usage is TRBV19 and J usage is TRBJ2-7, with 11 bases matching TRBD1. With V trimmed by 4 bases and J by 5 bases, 4 bases remained unmatched. CDR1 is LNHDA and CDR2 is SQIVND in the germline V gene (reference sequence). The CDR3 has 14 amino acids.

The chain recombines TRBV11-2 with TRBJ1-1, with TRBD1 matching over 7 bases. V lost 3 bases to trimming and J lost 7 bases; unmatched junction nucleotides: 11. This CDR3 has 15 residues. CDR1 is SGHAT and CDR2 is FQNNGV in the germline V gene. CDR3 bases: TGTGCCAGCAGCTTCCGGGACAGCGCGTCCGGTGAAGCTTTCTTT. It yields the protein CASSFRDSASGEAFF.

The chain carries TRBV2 and TRBJ2-1; TRBD2 matches at 9 bases. The trim removed 3 bases at V and 6 bases at J, leaving 3 bases unmatched. CDR3 size: 14 residues. Germline CDR1 reads SNHLY; CDR2 reads FYNNEI. CDR3: CASSEREGGNEQFF. The CDR3, as DNA: TGTGCCAGCAGTGAGCGGGAGGGGGGCAATGAGCAGTTCTTC.

This clone showed up just a few times. The rearrangement links TRBV7-3 to TRBJ2-3, with D uncertain. Trimming shortened V by 5 bases and J by 6 bases, and 18 bases separated the two germline ends. Per the germline V gene, CDR1 is SGHTA and CDR2 is FQGTGA. The CDR3 length is 15 residues. The CDR3 protein is CASSTKALGSDTQYF. The CDR3 coding sequence is TGTGCCAGCAGCACTAAGGCCCTCGGGTCGGATACGCAGTATTTT.

As for this clone: A read error may produce the germline difference seen at one junction end. The genes are TRBV5-8 and TRBJ2-7, with 10 bases matching TRBD1. CDR1 and CDR2 (germline): SGHTS, YDEGEE. The CDR3 runs to 14 residues. CDR3 sequence (DNA): TGTGCCAGCAGCTTAGGTGGGACAGGGGCCCCGCAGGCCTTC. It codes for CASSLGGTGAPQAF.

In this sample, this clone turned up many times. J is TRBJ1-1 and V is TRBV4-2, with D unclear. Trimming pared 4 bases from V and 2 bases from J, leaving 11 bases between. Germline CDR1 reads LGHNA; CDR2 reads YNFKEQ. This CDR3 comprises 14 residues. The CDR3 DNA reads TGTGCCAGCAGCCGAGAGCAGATAAACACTGAAGCTTTCTTT. Its translation: CASSREQINTEAFF.

This clone was observed once. V gene TRBV5-1 combines with J gene TRBJ2-2; D may be TRBD2 (6 bases). CDR3 length: 15 amino acids. The germline CDR1 and CDR2 sequences are SGHRS and YFSETQ. V shed 6 bases and J shed 5 bases, with 17 bases lying between them. CDR3 in amino acids: CASTPGAGNTGELFF. The CDR3 nucleotides are TGCGCCAGCACCCCCGGGGCGGGGAATACCGGGGAGCTGTTTTTT.

This clone has more than one count but fewer than ten. The rearrangement joins TRBV4-3 to TRBJ2-3; D not certain. CDR1 LGHNA and CDR2 YSLEER come from the germline V gene. V was pared by 0 bases and J by 6 bases, with 7 bases between. The CDR3 consists of 13 residues. The CDR3 sequence is CASSQDMGDTQYF. CDR3 nucleotide sequence: TGCGCCAGCAGCCAAGATATGGGCGATACGCAGTATTTT.

There are a few counts of this clone. The gene calls are TRBV4-1 and TRBJ1-3; D is unclear. Per the germline V gene, CDR1 is MGHRA and CDR2 is YSYEKL. The CDR3 contains 17 residues. Between the trimmed V and J ends, which lost 0 bases and 0 bases, there was a span of 12 bases. The CDR3 loop is CASSQDSPNTSGNTIYF. The CDR3 DNA sequence: TGCGCCAGCAGCCAAGATTCCCCAAACACCTCTGGAAACACCATATATTTT.

The chain has TRBV27 and TRBJ2-1; no clear D gene. The CDR3 has 16 residues. Trimming left V 3 bases short and J 8 bases short, with 20 bases between. Germline CDR1 MNHEY, CDR2 SMNVEV (reference sequence). The CDR3 sequence: CASSFTIPVGIDEQFF. DNA for the CDR3: TGTGCCAGCAGTTTCACTATCCCCGTTGGTATCGATGAGCAGTTCTTC.

This clone occurred a few times. The rearrangement joins TRBV9 to TRBJ1-5; TRBD1 aligns across 10 bases. The CDR3 is 14 amino acids. V lost 3 bases to trimming and J lost 7 bases; unmatched junction nucleotides: 4. Germline V lookup: CDR1 SGDLS, CDR2 YYNGEE. CDR3 region: CASSGGTGDQPQHF. The CDR3 region has the DNA TGTGCCAGCAGCGGTGGGACAGGGGACCAGCCCCAGCATTTT.

This chain connects TRBV30 to TRBJ2-7; 12 bases align to TRBD2. Looked up from germline, CDR1 is GTSNPN and CDR2 is SVGIG (reference sequence). The V gene end was trimmed by 2 bases and the J gene end by 5 bases; junction bases not matched to a gene: 4. This CDR3 is built from 14 residues. Written as DNA, the CDR3 is TGTGCCTGGAGTCCTGGACTAGCGGGGAACGAGCAGTACTTC. This sequence encodes CAWSPGLAGNEQYF.

This clone was detected only once. The chain recombines TRBV6-5 with TRBJ1-1; 7 nucleotides match TRBD1. Trimming cost V 2 bases and J 4 bases; bases outside gene matches: 7. Germline CDR1 reads MNHEY; CDR2 reads SVGAGI. CDR3 length: 15 residues. The CDR3 spells CASSYDRVSGTEAFF. The DNA of the CDR3 is TGTGCCAGCAGTTACGACAGGGTGAGTGGCACTGAAGCTTTCTTT.

This chain joins TRBV2 and TRBJ2-3; D is undetermined. V was pared by 3 bases and J by 2 bases, with 9 bases between. Germline-derived CDR1 and CDR2 are SNHLY and FYNNEI. The CDR3 totals 14 residues. The CDR3 DNA follows: TGTGCCAGCAGTGATCGACTTTACACAGATACGCAGTATTTT. It translates to CASSDRLYTDTQYF. Based on the CDR3 plus reference TRBV2 and TRBJ2-3, the full variable domain is EPEVTQTPSHQVTQMGQEVILRCVPISNHLYFYWYRQILGQKVEFLVSFYNNEISEKSEIFDDQFSVERPDGSNFTLKIRSTKLEDSAMYFCASSDRLYTDTQYFGPGTRLTVL.

Only one count was recorded for this clone. The chain joins TRBV18 to TRBJ2-7; 11 bases agree with TRBD2. CDR1 is KGHSH and CDR2 is LQKENI in the germline V gene. The CDR3 is 15 residues long. V gave up 5 bases and J gave up 2 bases; unmatched junction bases: 5. CDR3 bases: TGTGCCAGCTCAAATCTAGCGGGAGGAACCTACGAGCAGTACTTC. Encoded protein: CASSNLAGGTYEQYF.

The genes are TRBV9 and TRBJ2-7; TRBD2 might be the D (6 bases). V shed 4 bases and J shed 6 bases, with 17 bases lying between them. This CDR3 has 14 residues. CDR1 is SGDLS, CDR2 YYNGEE, per germline. The CDR3 reads CASSPARVGSEQYF. In DNA, the CDR3 is TGTGCCAGCAGCCCCGCGCGAGTCGGGAGCGAGCAGTACTTC.

The rearrangement joins TRBV11-2 to TRBJ2-3; the D gene is possibly TRBD2 (6 bases). Trimming left V 2 bases short and J 1 base short, with 10 bases between. Germline V gives CDR1 SGHAT, CDR2 FQNNGV. This CDR3 is built from 15 residues. The CDR3 DNA sequence: TGTGCCAGCAGCTTATTGGGAGGTCGCACAGATACGCAGTATTTT. This translates into CASSLLGGRTDTQYF.